The following is a T cell receptor beta chain sequence with its context. The data are from a study of control samples from healthy donors and cancer patients. The method was immunoSEQ multiplex PCR; TCRdb's version includes in-frame clones alone and lacks a portion of them. The repertoire holds some 200,000 clones, with over 85% as singletons. The germline V gene has CDR1 SGHTA and CDR2 FQGTGA. There are 12 residues in the CDR3. V was clipped by 10 bases and J by 0 bases, with 6 bases between them. Sequenced sample: blood. V gene TRBV7-3 combines with J gene TRBJ2-2; D gene uncertain. The sequence was obtained from a man aged 18 to 30 in good health. CDR3 sequence reads: CATKTNTGELFF. The CDR3 nucleotides read TGTGCCACGAAGACGAACACCGGGGAGCTGTTTTTT.